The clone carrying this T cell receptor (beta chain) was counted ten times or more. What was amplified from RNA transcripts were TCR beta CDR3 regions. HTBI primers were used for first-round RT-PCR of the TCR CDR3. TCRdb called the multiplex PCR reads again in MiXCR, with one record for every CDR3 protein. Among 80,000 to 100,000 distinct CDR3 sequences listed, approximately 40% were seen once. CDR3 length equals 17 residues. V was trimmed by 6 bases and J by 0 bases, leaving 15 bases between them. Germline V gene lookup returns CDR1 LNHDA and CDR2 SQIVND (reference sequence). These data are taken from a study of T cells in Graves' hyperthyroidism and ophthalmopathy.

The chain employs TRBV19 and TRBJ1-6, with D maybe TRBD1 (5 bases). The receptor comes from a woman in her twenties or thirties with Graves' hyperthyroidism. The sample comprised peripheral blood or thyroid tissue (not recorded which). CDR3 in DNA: TGTGCCAGTAGAACGGGGGGGGACGGCTCCTATAATTCACCCCTCCACTTT. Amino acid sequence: CASRTGGDGSYNSPLHF.